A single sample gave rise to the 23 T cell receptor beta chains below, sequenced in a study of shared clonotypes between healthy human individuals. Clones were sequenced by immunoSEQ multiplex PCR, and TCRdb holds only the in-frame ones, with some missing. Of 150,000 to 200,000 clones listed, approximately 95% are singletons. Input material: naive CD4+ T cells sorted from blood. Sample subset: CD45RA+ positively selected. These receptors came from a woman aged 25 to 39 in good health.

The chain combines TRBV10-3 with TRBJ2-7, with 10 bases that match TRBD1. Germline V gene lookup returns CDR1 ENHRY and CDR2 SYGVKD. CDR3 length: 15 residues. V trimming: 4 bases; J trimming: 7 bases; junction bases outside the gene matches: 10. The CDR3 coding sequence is TGTGCCATCAGTGCGCAGACAGGGGGCTTAGAAGAGCAGTACTTC. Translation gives CAISAQTGGLEEQYF.

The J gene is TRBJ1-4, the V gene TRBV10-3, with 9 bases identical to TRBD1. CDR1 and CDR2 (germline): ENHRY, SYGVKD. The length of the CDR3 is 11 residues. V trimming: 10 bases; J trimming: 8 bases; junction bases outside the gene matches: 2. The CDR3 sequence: CATGQGEKLFF. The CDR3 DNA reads TGTGCCACTGGACAGGGGGAAAAACTGTTTTTT.

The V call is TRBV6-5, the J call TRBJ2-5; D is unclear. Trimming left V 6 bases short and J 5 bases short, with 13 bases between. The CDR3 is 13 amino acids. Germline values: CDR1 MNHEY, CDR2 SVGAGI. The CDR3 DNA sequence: TGTGCCAGCAGAGCCCCTGGGCCCGAGACCCAGTACTTC. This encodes CASRAPGPETQYF.

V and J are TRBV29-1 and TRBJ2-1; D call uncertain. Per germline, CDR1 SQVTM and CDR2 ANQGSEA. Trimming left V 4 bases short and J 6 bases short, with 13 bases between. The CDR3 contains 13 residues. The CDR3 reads CSVAAEYGNEQFF. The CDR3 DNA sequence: TGCAGCGTTGCCGCAGAGTATGGCAATGAGCAGTTCTTC.

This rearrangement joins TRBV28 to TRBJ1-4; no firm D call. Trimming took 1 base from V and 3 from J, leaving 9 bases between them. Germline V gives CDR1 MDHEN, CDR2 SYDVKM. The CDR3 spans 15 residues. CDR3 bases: TGTGCCAGCAGTTTATCAATTGCGGCTAATGAAAAACTGTTTTTT. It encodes CASSLSIAANEKLFF.

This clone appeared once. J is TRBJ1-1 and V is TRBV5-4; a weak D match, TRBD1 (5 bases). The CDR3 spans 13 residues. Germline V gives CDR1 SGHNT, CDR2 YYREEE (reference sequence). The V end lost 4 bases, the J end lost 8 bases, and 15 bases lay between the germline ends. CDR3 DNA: TGTGCCAGCAGCACGGGACCTGGTGCGGAAGCTTTCTTT. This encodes CASSTGPGAEAFF.

CDR3 in amino acids: CATEPGQRTYEQYF. Written as DNA, the CDR3 is TGTGCCACAGAACCGGGACAGAGAACCTACGAGCAGTACTTC. The rearrangement links TRBV10-3 to TRBJ2-7; the match to TRBD1 covers 7 bases. CDR3 length equals 14 residues. Germline-derived CDR1 and CDR2 are ENHRY and SYGVKD. V was pared by 10 bases and J by 2 bases, with 11 bases of the junction left unmatched.

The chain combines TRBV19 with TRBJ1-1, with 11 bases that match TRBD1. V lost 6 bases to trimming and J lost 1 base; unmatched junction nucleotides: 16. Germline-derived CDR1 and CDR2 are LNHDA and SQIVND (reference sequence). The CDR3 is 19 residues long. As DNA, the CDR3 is TGTGCCAGTAGAGATACTTCCCGGACAGGGGGCCAAACGAACACTGAAGCTTTCTTT. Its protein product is CASRDTSRTGGQTNTEAFF.

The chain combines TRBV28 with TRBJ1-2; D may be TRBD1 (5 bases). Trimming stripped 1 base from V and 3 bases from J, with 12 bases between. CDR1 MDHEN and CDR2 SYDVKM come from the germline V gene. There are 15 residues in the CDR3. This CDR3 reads CASSLYLQGDYGYTF. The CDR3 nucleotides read TGTGCCAGCAGTTTATACTTGCAGGGTGACTATGGCTACACCTTC.

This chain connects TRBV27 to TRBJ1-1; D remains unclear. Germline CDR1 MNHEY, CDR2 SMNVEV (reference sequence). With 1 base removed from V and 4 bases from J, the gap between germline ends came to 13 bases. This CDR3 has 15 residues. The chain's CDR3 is CASSLLRSLTTEAFF. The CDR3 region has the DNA TGTGCCAGCAGTTTATTAAGGTCCCTGACCACTGAAGCTTTCTTT.

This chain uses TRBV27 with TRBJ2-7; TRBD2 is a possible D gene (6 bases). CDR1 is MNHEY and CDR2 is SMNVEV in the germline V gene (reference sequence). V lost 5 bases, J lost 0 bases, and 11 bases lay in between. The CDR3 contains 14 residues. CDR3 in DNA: TGTGCCAGCAGTCTAGCGCCTAGCTCCTACGAGCAGTACTTC. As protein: CASSLAPSSYEQYF.

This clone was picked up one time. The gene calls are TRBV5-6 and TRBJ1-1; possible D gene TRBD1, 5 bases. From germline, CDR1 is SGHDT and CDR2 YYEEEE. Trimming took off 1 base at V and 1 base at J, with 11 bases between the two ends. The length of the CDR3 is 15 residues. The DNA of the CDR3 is TGTGCCAGCAGCTTGTGGGGGACGGGGAACACTGAAGCTTTCTTT. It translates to CASSLWGTGNTEAFF.

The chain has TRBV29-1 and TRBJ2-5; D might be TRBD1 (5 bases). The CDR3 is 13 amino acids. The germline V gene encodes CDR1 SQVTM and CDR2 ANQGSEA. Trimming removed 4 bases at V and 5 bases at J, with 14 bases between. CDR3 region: CSVGGQGTETQYF. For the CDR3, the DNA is TGCAGCGTTGGGGGCCAGGGAACCGAGACCCAGTACTTC.

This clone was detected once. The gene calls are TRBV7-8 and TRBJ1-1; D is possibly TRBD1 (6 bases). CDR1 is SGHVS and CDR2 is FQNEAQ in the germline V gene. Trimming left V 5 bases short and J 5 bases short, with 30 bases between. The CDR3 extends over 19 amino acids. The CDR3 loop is CASSPRRTIGREGTTEAFF. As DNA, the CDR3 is TGTGCCAGCAGCCCGCGAAGGACTATCGGCAGGGAAGGGACAACTGAAGCTTTCTTT.

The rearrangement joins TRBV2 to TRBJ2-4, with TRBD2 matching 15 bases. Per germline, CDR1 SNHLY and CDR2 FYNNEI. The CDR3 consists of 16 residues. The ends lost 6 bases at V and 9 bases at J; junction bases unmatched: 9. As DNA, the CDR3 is TGTGCCAGCAGCCAATGGACTAGCGGGAGGGTTGGCATTCAGTACTTC. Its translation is CASSQWTSGRVGIQYF.

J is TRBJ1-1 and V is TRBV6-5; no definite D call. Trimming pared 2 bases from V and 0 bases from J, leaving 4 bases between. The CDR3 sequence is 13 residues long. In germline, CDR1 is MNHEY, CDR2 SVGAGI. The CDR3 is CASSYQLNTEAFF. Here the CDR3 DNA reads TGTGCCAGCAGTTACCAGCTGAACACTGAAGCTTTCTTT.

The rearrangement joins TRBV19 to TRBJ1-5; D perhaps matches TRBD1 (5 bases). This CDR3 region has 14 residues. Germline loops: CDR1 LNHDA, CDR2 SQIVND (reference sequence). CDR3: CATRKGPGNQPQHF. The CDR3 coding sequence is TGTGCGACCAGGAAGGGGCCAGGCAATCAGCCCCAGCATTTT. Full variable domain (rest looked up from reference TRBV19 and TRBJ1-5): DGGITQSPKYLFRKEGQNVTLSCEQNLNHDAMYWYRQDPGQGLRLIYYSQIVNDFQKGDIAEGYSVSREKKESFPLTVTSAQKNPTAFYLCATRKGPGNQPQHFGDGTRLSIL.

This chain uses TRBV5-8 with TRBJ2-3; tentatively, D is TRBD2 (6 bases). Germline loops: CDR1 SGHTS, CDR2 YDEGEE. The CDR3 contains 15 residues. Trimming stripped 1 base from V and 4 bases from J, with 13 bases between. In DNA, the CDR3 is TGTGCCAGCAGCTTGTTACTAGCTCAACCAGATACGCAGTATTTT. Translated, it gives CASSLLLAQPDTQYF.

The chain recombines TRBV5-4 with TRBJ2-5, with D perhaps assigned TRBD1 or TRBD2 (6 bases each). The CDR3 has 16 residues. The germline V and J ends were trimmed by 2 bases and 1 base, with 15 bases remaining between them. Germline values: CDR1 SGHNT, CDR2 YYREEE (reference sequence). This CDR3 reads CASSLDPGGGQETQYF. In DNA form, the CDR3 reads TGTGCCAGCAGCTTAGACCCTGGAGGGGGCCAAGAGACCCAGTACTTC.

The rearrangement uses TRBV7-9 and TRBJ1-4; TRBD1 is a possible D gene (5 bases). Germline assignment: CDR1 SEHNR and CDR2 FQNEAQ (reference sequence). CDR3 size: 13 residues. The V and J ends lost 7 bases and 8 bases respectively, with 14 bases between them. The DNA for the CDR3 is TGTGCCAGCAAAGGCAGGGATAACGAAAAACTGTTTTTT. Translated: CASKGRDNEKLFF.

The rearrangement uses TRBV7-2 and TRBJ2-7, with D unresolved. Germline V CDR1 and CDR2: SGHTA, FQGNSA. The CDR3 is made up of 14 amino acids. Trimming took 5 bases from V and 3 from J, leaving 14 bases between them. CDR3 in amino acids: CASSSQSQIYEQYF. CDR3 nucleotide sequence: TGTGCCAGCAGCAGCCAGTCTCAGATCTACGAGCAGTACTTC.

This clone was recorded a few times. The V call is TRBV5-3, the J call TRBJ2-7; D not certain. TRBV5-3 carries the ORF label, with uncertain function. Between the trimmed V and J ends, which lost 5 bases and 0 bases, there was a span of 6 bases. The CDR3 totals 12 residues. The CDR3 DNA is TGTGCCAGAAGACAAGACTCCTACGAGCAGTACTTC. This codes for CARRQDSYEQYF.

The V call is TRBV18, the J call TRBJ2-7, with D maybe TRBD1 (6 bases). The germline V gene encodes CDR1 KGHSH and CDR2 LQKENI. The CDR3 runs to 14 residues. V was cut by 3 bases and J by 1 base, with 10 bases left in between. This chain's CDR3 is CASSPGDNSYEQYF. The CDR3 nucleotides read TGTGCCAGCTCACCCGGGGACAATTCCTACGAGCAGTACTTC.